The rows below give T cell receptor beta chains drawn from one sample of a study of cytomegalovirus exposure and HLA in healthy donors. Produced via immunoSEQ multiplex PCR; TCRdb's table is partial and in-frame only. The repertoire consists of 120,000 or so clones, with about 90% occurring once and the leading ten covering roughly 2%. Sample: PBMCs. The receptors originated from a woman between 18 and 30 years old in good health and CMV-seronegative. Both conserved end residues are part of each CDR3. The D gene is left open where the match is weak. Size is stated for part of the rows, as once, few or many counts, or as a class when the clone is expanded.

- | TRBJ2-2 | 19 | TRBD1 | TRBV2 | CATLLGWDRVPTNTGELFF | TGTGCCACCCTACTAGGCTGGGACAGGGTTCCCACGAACACCGGGGAGCTGTTTTTT
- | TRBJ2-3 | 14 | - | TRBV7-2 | CASSLGTSTDTQYF | TGTGCCAGCAGCTTAGGGACTAGCACAGATACGCAGTATTTT
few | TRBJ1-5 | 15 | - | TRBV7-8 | CASSLHRVGNQPQHF | TGTGCCAGCAGCTTACACAGGGTCGGCAATCAGCCCCAGCATTTT
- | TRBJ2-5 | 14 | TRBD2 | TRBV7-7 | CASSSLAGHETQYF | TGTGCCAGCAGCTCTCTAGCGGGGCACGAGACCCAGTACTTC
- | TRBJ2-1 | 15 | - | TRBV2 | CASSETRGGNNEQFF | TGTGCCAGCAGTGAAACGAGGGGGGGAAACAATGAGCAGTTCTTC
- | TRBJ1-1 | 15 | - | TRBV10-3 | CAISESTGPGTEAFF | TGTGCCATCAGTGAGTCGACAGGCCCGGGGACTGAAGCTTTCTTT
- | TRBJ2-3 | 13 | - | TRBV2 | CASRSGSTDTQYF | TGTGCCAGCAGGAGCGGGAGCACAGATACGCAGTATTTT
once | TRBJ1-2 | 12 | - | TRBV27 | CASRSRLGGYTF | TGTGCCAGCAGATCTCGCCTGGGCGGCTACACCTTC
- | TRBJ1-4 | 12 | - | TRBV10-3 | CAISVNSEKLFF | TGTGCCATCAGTGTTAACAGTGAAAAACTGTTTTTT
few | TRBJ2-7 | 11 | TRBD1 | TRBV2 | CASSARDRVYF | TGTGCCAGCAGTGCCAGGGACAGGGTGTACTTC
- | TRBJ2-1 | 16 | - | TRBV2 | CASSEAVTSSYNEQFF | TGTGCCAGCAGTGAAGCGGTCACCAGCTCCTACAATGAGCAGTTCTTC
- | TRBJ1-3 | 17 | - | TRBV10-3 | CAISAPRRLNSGNTIYF | TGTGCCATCAGTGCCCCGAGGAGACTTAACTCTGGAAACACCATATATTTT
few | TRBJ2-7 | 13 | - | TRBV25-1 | CASSISQNYEQYF | TGTGCCAGCAGTATTTCCCAAAACTACGAGCAGTACTTC
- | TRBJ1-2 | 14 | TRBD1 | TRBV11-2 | CASSLEDRGYGYTF | TGTGCCAGCAGCTTAGAGGACAGGGGCTATGGCTACACCTTC
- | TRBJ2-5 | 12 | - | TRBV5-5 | CATAAAGETQYF | TGTGCCACCGCGGCGGCCGGAGAGACCCAGTACTTC
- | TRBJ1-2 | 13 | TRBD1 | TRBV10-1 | CASGTGRNYGYTF | TGCGCCAGCGGGACAGGGAGAAACTATGGCTACACCTTC
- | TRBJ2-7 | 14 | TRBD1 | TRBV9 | CASSADGQGYEQYF | TGTGCCAGCAGCGCCGACGGACAGGGCTACGAGCAGTACTTC
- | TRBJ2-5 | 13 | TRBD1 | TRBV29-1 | CSVERDRPETQYF | TGCAGCGTTGAGAGGGACAGGCCAGAGACCCAGTACTTC
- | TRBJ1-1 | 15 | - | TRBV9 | CASSADSHGPLEAFF | TGTGCCAGCAGCGCCGACAGTCATGGCCCGCTTGAAGCTTTCTTT
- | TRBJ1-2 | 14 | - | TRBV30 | CAWSVHDRRSGYTF | TGTGCCTGGAGTGTACACGACAGACGCTCTGGCTACACCTTC
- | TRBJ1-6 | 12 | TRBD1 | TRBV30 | CASGQTNSPLHF | TGTGCCTCGGGACAGACGAATTCACCCCTCCACTTT
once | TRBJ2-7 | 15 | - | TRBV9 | CASSADWRGSYEQYF | TGTGCCAGCAGCGCGGACTGGCGGGGTTCCTACGAGCAGTACTTC
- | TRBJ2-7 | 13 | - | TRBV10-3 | CAISDTVTYEQYF | TGTGCCATCAGTGACACAGTTACCTACGAGCAGTACTTC
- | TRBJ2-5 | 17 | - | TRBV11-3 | CASSLGVLVGQKETQYF | TGTGCCAGCAGCTTAGGCGTCTTGGTTGGGCAGAAAGAGACCCAGTACTTC
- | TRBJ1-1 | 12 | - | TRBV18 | CASSRAQDQAFF | TGTGCCAGCTCACGAGCACAGGATCAGGCTTTCTTT
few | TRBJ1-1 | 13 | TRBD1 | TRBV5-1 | CASSTGGWTEAFF | TGCGCCAGCAGCACAGGGGGCTGGACTGAAGCTTTCTTT
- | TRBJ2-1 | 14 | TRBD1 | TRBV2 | CASSWDREVNEQFF | TGTGCCAGCAGCTGGGACAGGGAAGTCAATGAGCAGTTCTTC
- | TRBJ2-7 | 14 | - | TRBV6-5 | CASSYSGGSSEQYF | TGTGCCAGCAGTTACTCGGGGGGTTCAAGCGAGCAGTACTTC
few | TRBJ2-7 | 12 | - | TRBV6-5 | CASSGNRDEQYF | TGTGCCAGCTCCGGCAACAGGGATGAGCAGTACTTC
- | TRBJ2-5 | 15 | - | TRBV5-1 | CASSLALSPRETQYF | TGCGCCAGCAGCTTGGCCCTAAGCCCCAGGGAGACCCAGTACTTC
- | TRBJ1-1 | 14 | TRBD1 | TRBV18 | CASSPSQGAGEAFF | TGTGCCAGCTCCCCATCACAGGGGGCAGGTGAAGCTTTCTTT
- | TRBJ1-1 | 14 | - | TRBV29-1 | CSARTTVGNTEAFF | TGCAGCGCCCGCACGACAGTTGGGAACACTGAAGCTTTCTTT
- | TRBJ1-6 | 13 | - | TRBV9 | CASSVGGGSPLHF | TGTGCCAGCAGCGTAGGAGGAGGATCACCCCTCCACTTT
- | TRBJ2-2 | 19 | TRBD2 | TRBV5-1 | CASSLVGRLAGGRTGELFF | TGCGCCAGCAGCTTGGTCGGGCGGCTAGCGGGAGGAAGGACCGGGGAGCTGTTTTTT
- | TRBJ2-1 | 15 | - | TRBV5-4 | CASATSRPGVDEQFF | TGTGCCAGCGCCACGTCGAGGCCGGGGGTCGATGAGCAGTTCTTC
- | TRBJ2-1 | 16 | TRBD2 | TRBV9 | CASSTGTSGGVAEQFF | TGTGCCAGCAGCACCGGGACTAGCGGGGGGGTAGCTGAGCAGTTCTTC
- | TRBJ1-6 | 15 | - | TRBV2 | CASSTGGSRNSPLHF | TGTGCCAGCAGTACGGGGGGCAGCCGGAATTCACCCCTCCACTTT
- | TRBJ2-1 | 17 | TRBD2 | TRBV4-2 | CASSQGPQRGGIDEQFF | TGTGCCAGCAGCCAAGGGCCCCAGCGGGGGGGCATCGATGAGCAGTTCTTC
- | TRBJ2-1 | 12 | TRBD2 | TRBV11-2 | CASRGGANEQFF | TGTGCCAGCAGGGGAGGGGCTAATGAGCAGTTCTTC
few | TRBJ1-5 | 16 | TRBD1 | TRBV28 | CASSLWGTGDNQPQHF | TGTGCCAGCAGTTTATGGGGAACAGGGGACAATCAGCCCCAGCATTTT
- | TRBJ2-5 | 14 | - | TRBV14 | CASSRGSVQETQYF | TGTGCCAGCAGCCGAGGGTCCGTTCAAGAGACCCAGTACTTC
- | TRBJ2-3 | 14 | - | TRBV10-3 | CAISGLVAGDTQYF | TGTGCCATCAGTGGACTAGTCGCGGGAGATACGCAGTATTTT
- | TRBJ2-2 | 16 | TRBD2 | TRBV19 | CASSIDGGRIIGELFF | TGTGCCAGTAGTATAGATGGCGGGAGGATAATCGGGGAGCTGTTTTTT